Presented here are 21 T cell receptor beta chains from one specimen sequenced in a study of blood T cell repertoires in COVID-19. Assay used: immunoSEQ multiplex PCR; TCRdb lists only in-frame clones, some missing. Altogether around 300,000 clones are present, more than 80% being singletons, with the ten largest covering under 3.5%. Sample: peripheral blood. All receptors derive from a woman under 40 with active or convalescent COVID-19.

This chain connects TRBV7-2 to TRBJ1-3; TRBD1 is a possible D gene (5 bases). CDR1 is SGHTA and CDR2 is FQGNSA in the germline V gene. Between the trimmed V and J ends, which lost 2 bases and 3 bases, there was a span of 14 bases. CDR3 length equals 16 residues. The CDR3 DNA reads TGTGCCAGCAGCTTACAGTCAGGGCTTGGTGGAAACACCATATATTTT. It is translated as CASSLQSGLGGNTIYF.

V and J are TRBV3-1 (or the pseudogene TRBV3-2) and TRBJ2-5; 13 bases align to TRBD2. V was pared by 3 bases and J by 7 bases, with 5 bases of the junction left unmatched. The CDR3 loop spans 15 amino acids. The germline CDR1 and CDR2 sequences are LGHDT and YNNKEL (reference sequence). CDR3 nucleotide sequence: TGTGCCAGCAGCCACGGGACTAGCGGGACAGGGACCCAGTACTTC. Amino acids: CASSHGTSGTGTQYF.

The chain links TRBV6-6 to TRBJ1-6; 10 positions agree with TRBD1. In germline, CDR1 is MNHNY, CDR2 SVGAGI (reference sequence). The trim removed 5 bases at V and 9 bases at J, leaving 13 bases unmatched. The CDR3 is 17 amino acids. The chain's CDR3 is CASSRATTGGQTSPLHF. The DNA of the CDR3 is TGTGCCAGCAGTCGTGCGACGACAGGGGGCCAGACTTCACCCCTCCACTTT.

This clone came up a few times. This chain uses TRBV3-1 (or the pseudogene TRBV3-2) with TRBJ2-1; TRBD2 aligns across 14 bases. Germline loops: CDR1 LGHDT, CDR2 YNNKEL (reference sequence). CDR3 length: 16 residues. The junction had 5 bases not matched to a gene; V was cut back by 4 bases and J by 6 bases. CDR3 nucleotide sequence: TGTGCCAGCAGCCGGACTAGCGGGGGGTACGCCAATGAGCAGTTCTTC. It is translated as CASSRTSGGYANEQFF.

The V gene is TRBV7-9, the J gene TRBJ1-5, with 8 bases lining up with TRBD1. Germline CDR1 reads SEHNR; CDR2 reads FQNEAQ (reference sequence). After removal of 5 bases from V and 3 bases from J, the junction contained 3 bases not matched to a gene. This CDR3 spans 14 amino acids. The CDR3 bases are TGTGCCAGCAGCAGTCAGGGGGCCAATCAGCCCCAGCATTTT. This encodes CASSSQGANQPQHF.

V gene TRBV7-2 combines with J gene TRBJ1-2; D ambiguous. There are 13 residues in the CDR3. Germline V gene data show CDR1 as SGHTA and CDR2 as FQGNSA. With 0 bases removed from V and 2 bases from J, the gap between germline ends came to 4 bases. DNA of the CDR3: TGTGCCAGCAGCTTAGCTAGAAACTATGGCTACACCTTC. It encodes CASSLARNYGYTF.

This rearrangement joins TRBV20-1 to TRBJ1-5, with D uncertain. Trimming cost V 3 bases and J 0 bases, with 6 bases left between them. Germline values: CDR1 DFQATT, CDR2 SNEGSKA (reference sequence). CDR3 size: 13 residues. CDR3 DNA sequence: TGCAGTGCTAGTGACTATAGCAATCAGCCCCAGCATTTT. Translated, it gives CSASDYSNQPQHF.

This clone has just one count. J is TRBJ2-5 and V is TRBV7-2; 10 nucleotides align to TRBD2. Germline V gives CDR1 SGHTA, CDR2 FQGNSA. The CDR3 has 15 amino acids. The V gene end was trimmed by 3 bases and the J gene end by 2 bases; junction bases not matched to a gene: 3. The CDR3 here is CASSFSGGKQETQYF. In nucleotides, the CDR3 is TGTGCCAGCAGCTTTAGCGGGGGGAAACAAGAGACCCAGTACTTC. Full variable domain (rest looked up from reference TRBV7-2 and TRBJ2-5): GAGVSQSPSNKVTEKGKDVELRCDPISGHTALYWYRQSLGQGLEFLIYFQGNSAPDKSGLPSDRFSAERTGGSVSTLTIQRTQQEDSAVYLCASSFSGGKQETQYFGPGTRLLVL.

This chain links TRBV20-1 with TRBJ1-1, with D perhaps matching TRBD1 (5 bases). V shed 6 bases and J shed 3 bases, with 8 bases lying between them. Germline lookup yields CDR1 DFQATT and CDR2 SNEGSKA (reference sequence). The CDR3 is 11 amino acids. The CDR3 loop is CSAPRDTEAFF. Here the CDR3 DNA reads TGCAGTGCACCCAGGGACACTGAAGCTTTCTTT.

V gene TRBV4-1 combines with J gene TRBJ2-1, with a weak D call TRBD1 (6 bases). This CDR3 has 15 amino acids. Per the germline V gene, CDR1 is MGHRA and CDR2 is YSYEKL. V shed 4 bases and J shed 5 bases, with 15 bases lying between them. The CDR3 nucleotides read TGCGCCAGCAGCCCCGCCGGGACACCAGACAATGAGCAGTTCTTC. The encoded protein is CASSPAGTPDNEQFF.

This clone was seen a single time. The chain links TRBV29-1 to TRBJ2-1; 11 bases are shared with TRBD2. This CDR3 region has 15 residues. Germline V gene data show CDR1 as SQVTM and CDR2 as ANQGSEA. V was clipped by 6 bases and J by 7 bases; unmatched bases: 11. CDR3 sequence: CSVVSLAGAENEQFF. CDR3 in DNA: TGCAGCGTGGTGTCACTAGCGGGGGCAGAAAATGAGCAGTTCTTC.

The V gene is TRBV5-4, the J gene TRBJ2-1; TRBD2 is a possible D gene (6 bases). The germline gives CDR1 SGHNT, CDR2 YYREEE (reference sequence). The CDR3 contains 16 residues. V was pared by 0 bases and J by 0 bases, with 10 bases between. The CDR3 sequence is CASSLGGVSSYNEQFF. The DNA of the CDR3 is TGTGCCAGCAGCTTGGGCGGGGTCAGCTCCTACAATGAGCAGTTCTTC.

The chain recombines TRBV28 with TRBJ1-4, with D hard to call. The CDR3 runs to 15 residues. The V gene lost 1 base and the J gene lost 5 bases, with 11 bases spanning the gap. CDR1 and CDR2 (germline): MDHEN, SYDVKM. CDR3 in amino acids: CASSLYRENNEKLFF. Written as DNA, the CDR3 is TGTGCCAGCAGTTTATACAGAGAAAACAATGAAAAACTGTTTTTT.

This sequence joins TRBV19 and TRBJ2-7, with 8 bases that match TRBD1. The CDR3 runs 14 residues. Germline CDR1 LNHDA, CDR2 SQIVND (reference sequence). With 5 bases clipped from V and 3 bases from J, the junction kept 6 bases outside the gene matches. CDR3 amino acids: CASSWRDRYYEQYF. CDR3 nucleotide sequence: TGTGCCAGTAGTTGGCGGGACAGGTACTACGAGCAGTACTTC.

CDR3 protein: CSVYGGSKGYEQYF. The CDR3 DNA sequence: TGCAGCGTTTACGGGGGAAGCAAGGGGTACGAGCAGTACTTC. The chain has TRBV29-1 and TRBJ2-7, with a weak D call TRBD2 (6 bases). The CDR3 is 14 amino acids. Germline CDR1 SQVTM, CDR2 ANQGSEA. Trimming removed 5 bases from V and 4 bases from J, with 18 bases in between.

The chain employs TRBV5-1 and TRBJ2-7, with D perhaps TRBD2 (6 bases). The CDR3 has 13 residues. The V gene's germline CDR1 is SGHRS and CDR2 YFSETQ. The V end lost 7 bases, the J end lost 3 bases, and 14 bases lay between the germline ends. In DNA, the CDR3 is TGCGCCAGCGCGGTCGGGCGGGGCTACGAGCAGTACTTC. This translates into CASAVGRGYEQYF.

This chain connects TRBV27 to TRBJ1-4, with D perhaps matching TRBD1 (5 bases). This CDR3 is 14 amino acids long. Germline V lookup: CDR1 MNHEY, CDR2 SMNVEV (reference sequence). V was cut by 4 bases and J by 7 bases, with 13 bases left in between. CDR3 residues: CASSSRVLGEKLFF. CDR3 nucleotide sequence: TGTGCCAGCAGTTCCAGGGTGCTAGGTGAAAAACTGTTTTTT.

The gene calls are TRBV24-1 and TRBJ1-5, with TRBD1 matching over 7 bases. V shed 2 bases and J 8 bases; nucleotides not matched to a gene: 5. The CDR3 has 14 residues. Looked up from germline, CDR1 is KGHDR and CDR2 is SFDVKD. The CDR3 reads CATSDSRQGKPQHF. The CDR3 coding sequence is TGTGCCACCAGTGATTCCCGACAGGGCAAGCCCCAGCATTTT.

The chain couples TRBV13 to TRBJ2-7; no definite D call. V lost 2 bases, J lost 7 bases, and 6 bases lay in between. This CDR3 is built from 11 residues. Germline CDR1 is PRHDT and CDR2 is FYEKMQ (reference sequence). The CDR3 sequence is CASSLNREQYF. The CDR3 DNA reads TGTGCCAGCAGCTTAAATCGGGAGCAGTACTTC. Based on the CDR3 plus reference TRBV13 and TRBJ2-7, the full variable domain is AAGVIQSPRHLIKEKRETATLKCYPIPRHDTVYWYQQGPGQDPQFLISFYEKMQSDKGSIPDRFSAQQFSDYHSELNMSSLELGDSALYFCASSLNREQYFGPGTRLTVT.

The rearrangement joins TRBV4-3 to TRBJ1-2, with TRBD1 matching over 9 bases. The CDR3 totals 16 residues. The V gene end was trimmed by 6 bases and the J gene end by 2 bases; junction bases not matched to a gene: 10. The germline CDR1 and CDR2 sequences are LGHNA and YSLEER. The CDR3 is CASSGVGQGLNYGYTF. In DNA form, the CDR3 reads TGCGCCAGCAGTGGGGTGGGACAGGGACTAAACTATGGCTACACCTTC.

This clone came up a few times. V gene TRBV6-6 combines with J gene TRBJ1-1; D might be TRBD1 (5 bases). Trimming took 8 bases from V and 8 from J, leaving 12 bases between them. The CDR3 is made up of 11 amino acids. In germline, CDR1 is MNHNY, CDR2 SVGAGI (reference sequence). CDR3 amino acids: CASAREGEAFF. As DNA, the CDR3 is TGTGCCAGCGCCAGGGAGGGGGAAGCTTTCTTT.